The TCR beta chain under discussion was sequenced for a study of T-cell reconstitution after alpha-beta-depleted transplantation in children. The study's findings and limits: One year after transplant, T-cell counts and diversity came mostly from newly produced T cells. Some patients' high day-60 TCRbeta diversity was traced to surviving recipient T cells and thymic progenitors. Reportedly, roughly two months post-transplant, alpha-beta T cells arose from several hundred expanded graft clones.

Germline V gene sequence: CDR1 SEHNR, CDR2 FQNEAQ (reference sequence). Deletions cut 3 bases from V and 5 bases from J, with 14 bases between. CDR3 length: 15 amino acids. This clonotype has a count of ten or more. Its target is not known. The authors prepared the TCRbeta library with unique molecular identifiers. TCRdb reprocessed the PCR reads via MiXCR and lists one record per CDR3 protein. The table shows roughly 82,000 distinct CDR3 sequences, with 13% to 15% occurring only once. This specimen was PBMCs, mostly from graft donor cells, taken 180 days after TCRalphabeta/CD19-depleted stem cell transplant. The gene calls are TRBV7-9 and TRBJ2-1; maybe TRBD2 (6 bases). This clonotype originated in a male patient aged 2 to 9 who had a stem cell transplant for acute lymphoblastic leukemia, so the T cells may come from the graft donor. The CDR3, as DNA: TGTGCCAGCAGCTTCCAACTTGCGGGGAACAATGAGCAGTTCTTC. This encodes CASSFQLAGNNEQFF.